One and the same sample provided the 27 T cell receptor beta chains below, sequenced in a study of T-cell reconstitution after alpha-beta-depleted transplantation in children. TCRbeta library preparation incorporated unique molecular identifiers. TCRdb independently ran MiXCR on the PCR reads; one entry per CDR3 protein. The data show about 240,000 distinct CDR3 sequences, with over 20% seen just once and more than 2% held by the top ten. The specimen was PBMCs, collected before TCRalphabeta/CD19-depleted stem cell transplant. These receptors originate from a girl aged 2-10 years with Fanconi anemia, due to receive a stem cell transplant.

This clonotype occurred a few times. The chain joins TRBV5-1 to TRBJ2-6; TRBD1 might be the D (5 bases). Trimming took 4 bases from V and 0 from J, leaving 8 bases between them. Germline CDR1 is SGHRS and CDR2 is YFSETQ. The CDR3 totals 15 residues. The CDR3 DNA reads TGCGCCAGCAGCCAAGGGGACTCTGGGGCCAACGTCCTGACTTTC. Translating gives CASSQGDSGANVLTF. The variable domain in full, with the rest retrieved from reference TRBV5-1 and TRBJ2-6, is KAGVTQTPRYLIKTRGQQVTLSCSPISGHRSVSWYQQTPGQGLQFLFEYFSETQRNKGNFPGRFSGRQFSNSRSEMNVSTLELGDSALYLCASSQGDSGANVLTFGAGSRLTVL.

At least ten counts were recorded for this clonotype. V is TRBV27 and J is TRBJ2-6; no clear D. V lost 1 base, J lost 1 base, and 5 bases lay in between. The CDR3 is 15 residues long. CDR1 MNHEY and CDR2 SMNVEV come from the germline V gene (reference sequence). This CDR3 is CASSLFGSGANVLTF. The CDR3 DNA sequence: TGTGCCAGCAGTTTATTCGGATCTGGGGCCAACGTCCTGACTTTC.

This clonotype was observed a handful of times. The chain combines TRBV7-9 with TRBJ1-2, with D possibly matching TRBD1 (5 bases). The CDR3 runs 15 residues. V was cut by 1 base and J by 3 bases, with 12 bases left in between. Germline CDR1 is SEHNR and CDR2 is FQNEAQ (reference sequence). CDR3 coding DNA: TGTGCCAGCAGCTTAGGACAGATTGAGGACTATGGCTACACCTTC. Amino acid sequence: CASSLGQIEDYGYTF.

There are many counts of this clonotype. The J gene is TRBJ2-5, the V gene TRBV20-1; D gene ambiguous. CDR3 size: 12 residues. Trimming took 5 bases from V and 5 from J, leaving 12 bases between them. CDR1 and CDR2 (germline): DFQATT, SNEGSKA (reference sequence). CDR3 protein: CSAVSLRETQYF. As DNA, the CDR3 is TGCAGTGCTGTTAGTCTGAGGGAGACCCAGTACTTC.

Ten or more counts support this clonotype. The chain uses TRBV7-8 and TRBJ2-1; 8 bases are a match to TRBD2. CDR1 SGHVS and CDR2 FQNEAQ come from the germline V gene. The V and J ends lost 4 bases and 7 bases, in that order; junction bases with no gene match: 15. The CDR3 spans 17 residues. The CDR3 coding sequence is TGTGCCAGCAGCTCCCCTCCGGGACTAGGGTCTCTAAATGAGCAGTTCTTC. Its translation: CASSSPPGLGSLNEQFF.

This clonotype occurred many times. This rearrangement joins TRBV29-1 to TRBJ2-7, with a possible D match to TRBD1 (6 bases). The CDR3 spans 12 residues. CDR1 and CDR2 (germline): SQVTM, ANQGSEA. The ends were cut back, 6 bases at V and 2 bases at J, with 11 bases in the middle. The CDR3 here is CSVPTGTYEQYF. CDR3 DNA sequence: TGCAGCGTCCCTACAGGGACCTACGAGCAGTACTTC.

V gene TRBV6-1 combines with J gene TRBJ2-7; 9 nucleotides line up with TRBD1. The V gene end was trimmed by 0 bases and the J gene end by 3 bases; junction bases not matched to a gene: 3. The CDR3 runs 15 residues. Germline V lookup: CDR1 MNHNS, CDR2 SASEGT. CDR3 in DNA: TGTGCCAGCAGTGAAGCGGTGGGACAGGGCTACGAGCAGTACTTC. This encodes CASSEAVGQGYEQYF.

J is TRBJ2-5 and V is TRBV29-1, with D perhaps TRBD1 or TRBD2 (5 bases each). The CDR3 extends over 12 amino acids. Trimming removed 3 bases from V and 3 bases from J, with 8 bases in between. Germline V gene sequence: CDR1 SQVTM, CDR2 ANQGSEA. The CDR3 DNA sequence: TGCAGCGTTGATTGGGGGAAAGAGACCCAGTACTTC. Protein product: CSVDWGKETQYF.

This clonotype was picked up many times. This sequence joins TRBV7-2 and TRBJ2-7; 11 nucleotides agree with TRBD2. V dropped 5 bases and J dropped 6; count of bases not matched to a gene: 6. CDR3 size: 14 residues. CDR1 and CDR2 (germline): SGHTA, FQGNSA. CDR3 region: CASSVLAGAVEQYF. As DNA, the CDR3 is TGTGCCAGCAGCGTACTAGCGGGAGCGGTCGAGCAGTACTTC.

The J gene is TRBJ1-5, the V gene TRBV5-1; D might be TRBD1 (5 bases). CDR3 length equals 15 residues. The V and J ends lost 1 base and 0 bases respectively, with 8 bases between them. Germline lookup yields CDR1 SGHRS and CDR2 YFSETQ. Here the CDR3 DNA reads TGCGCCAGCAGCTTGCAGGGTTATAGCAATCAGCCCCAGCATTTT. Its translation: CASSLQGYSNQPQHF.

In its sample, this clonotype was seen many times. The chain combines TRBV12-3 or TRBV12-4 with TRBJ2-7; D gene ambiguous. With 4 bases removed from V and 3 bases from J, the gap between germline ends came to 10 bases. The CDR3 is 13 amino acids. CDR3 DNA sequence: TGTGCCAGCAGTTCCCGGGCCATCTACGAGCAGTACTTC. This sequence encodes CASSSRAIYEQYF.

This clonotype was picked up many times. DNA for the CDR3: TGTGCCAGCAGTTCGGGGGGCACTGAAGCTTTCTTT. This sequence encodes CASSSGGTEAFF. V usage is TRBV7-3 and J usage is TRBJ1-1; a weak D match, TRBD1 (5 bases). Trimming removed 6 bases from V and 4 bases from J, with 9 bases in between. CDR3 length: 12 amino acids. The germline CDR1 and CDR2 sequences are SGHTA and FQGTGA.

Many counts were recorded for this clonotype. The V and J genes are TRBV25-1 and TRBJ2-5; maybe TRBD2 (5 bases). Germline V CDR1 and CDR2: MGHDK, SYGVNS. The length of the CDR3 is 15 residues. Between the trimmed V and J ends, which lost 1 base and 5 bases, there was a span of 14 bases. This CDR3 reads CASSEWLSGWETQYF. CDR3 DNA sequence: TGTGCCAGCAGTGAATGGTTGTCGGGGTGGGAGACCCAGTACTTC. Full variable domain (rest looked up from reference TRBV25-1 and TRBJ2-5): EADIYQTPRYLVIGTGKKITLECSQTMGHDKMYWYQQDPGMELHLIHYSYGVNSTEKGDLSSESTVSRIRTEHFPLTLESARPSHTSQYLCASSEWLSGWETQYFGPGTRLLVL.

The table lists this clonotype with many counts. The chain recombines TRBV9 with TRBJ2-3; TRBD1 might be the D (6 bases). V dropped 4 bases and J dropped 3 bases, with 12 bases sitting between them. Germline-derived CDR1 and CDR2 are SGDLS and YYNGEE. There are 14 residues in the CDR3. The CDR3 reads CASSIRTATDTQYF. The DNA for the CDR3 is TGTGCCAGCAGCATCCGGACAGCAACAGATACGCAGTATTTT. Together with reference TRBV9 and TRBJ2-3, the CDR3 gives the full variable domain: DSGVTQTPKHLITATGQRVTLRCSPRSGDLSVYWYQQSLDQGLQFLIQYYNGEERAKGNILERFSAQQFPDLHSELNLSSLELGDSALYFCASSIRTATDTQYFGPGTRLTVL.

This clonotype was observed a few times. The V gene is TRBV7-3, the J gene TRBJ2-7; 8 nucleotides align to TRBD1. This CDR3 is 15 amino acids long. The ends lost 4 bases at V and 7 bases at J; junction bases unmatched: 12. Germline assignment: CDR1 SGHTA and CDR2 FQGTGA. CDR3 residues: CASSSPYPTGEEQYF. CDR3 bases: TGTGCCAGCAGCTCACCATATCCGACAGGGGAAGAGCAGTACTTC. The whole variable domain, remainder taken from reference TRBV7-3 and TRBJ2-7, is GAGVSQTPSNKVTEKGKYVELRCDPISGHTALYWYRQSLGQGPEFLIYFQGTGAADDSGLPNDRFFAVRPEGSVSTLKIQRTERGDSAVYLCASSSPYPTGEEQYFGPGTRLTVT.

This chain uses TRBV29-1 with TRBJ2-3, with D possibly being TRBD1 or TRBD2 (5 bases each). This CDR3 has 16 amino acids. Trimming removed 2 bases from V and 3 bases from J, with 18 bases in between. Germline CDR1 reads SQVTM; CDR2 reads ANQGSEA. The CDR3 loop is CSVERAGTLGTDTQYF. CDR3 nucleotide sequence: TGCAGCGTTGAACGGGCAGGGACGTTGGGGACAGATACGCAGTATTTT.

This clonotype showed up many times. The chain joins TRBV29-1 to TRBJ2-7; D gene uncertain. The V gene's germline CDR1 is SQVTM and CDR2 ANQGSEA. The CDR3 totals 14 residues. The V end lost 0 bases, the J end lost 2 bases, and 11 bases lay between the germline ends. In DNA form, the CDR3 reads TGCAGCGTTGAAGAGCCTCGACGGCCCTACGAGCAGTACTTC. It encodes CSVEEPRRPYEQYF.

The chain employs TRBV27 and TRBJ1-1; D is perhaps TRBD1 (5 bases). This CDR3 comprises 15 residues. Germline values: CDR1 MNHEY, CDR2 SMNVEV (reference sequence). V lost 5 bases, J lost 2 bases, and 15 bases lay in between. CDR3 sequence: CASSTRQILNTEAFF. CDR3 DNA sequence: TGTGCCAGCAGTACCCGACAGATTCTAAACACTGAAGCTTTCTTT.

This chain joins TRBV4-1 and TRBJ1-1; D is undetermined. Germline loops: CDR1 MGHRA, CDR2 YSYEKL. This CDR3 comprises 15 residues. Trimming shortened V by 0 bases and J by 5 bases, and 13 bases separated the two germline ends. Written as DNA, the CDR3 is TGCGCCAGCAGCCAAGATAATGGGCCCTATACTGAAGCTTTCTTT. This sequence encodes CASSQDNGPYTEAFF.

This clonotype was observed once. A read error may explain this, as a much larger clone is one base away. No conserved phenylalanine or tryptophan is present at the end of the CDR3, so a read error is the likely explanation. This rearrangement joins TRBV20-1 to TRBJ1-3, with a weak D call TRBD1 (6 bases). This CDR3 is 14 amino acids long. Trimming took off 1 base at V and 4 bases at J, with 11 bases between the two ends. Germline loops: CDR1 DFQATT, CDR2 SNEGSKA (reference sequence). DNA of the CDR3: TGCAGTGCTAGAGTTCCGGGGGCAGGAAACACCATATATTAT. Its translation is CSARVPGAGNTIYY.

V and J are TRBV29-1 and TRBJ2-6; possibly TRBD2 for D (6 bases). The CDR3 contains 16 residues. Trimming removed 3 bases from V and 0 bases from J, with 12 bases in between. CDR1 SQVTM and CDR2 ANQGSEA come from the germline V gene. CDR3 loop: CSVDSGLSSGANVLTF. The CDR3 bases are TGCAGCGTTGACAGCGGGCTAAGCTCTGGGGCCAACGTCCTGACTTTC.

This clonotype was picked up a small number of times. The chain carries TRBV29-1 and TRBJ2-7; 7 bases map to TRBD1. Losses at the gene ends were 7 bases for V and 3 bases for J; bases not matched to a gene: 9. CDR3 size: 13 residues. Per germline, CDR1 SQVTM and CDR2 ANQGSEA. The CDR3 region is CSAKTGKDYEQYF. In DNA form, the CDR3 reads TGCAGCGCTAAGACAGGGAAAGACTACGAGCAGTACTTC.

This chain connects TRBV28 to TRBJ1-1, with a weak D call TRBD1 (5 bases). The V gene lost 11 bases and the J gene lost 5 bases, with 12 bases spanning the gap. This CDR3 is 11 amino acids long. CDR1 is MDHEN and CDR2 is SYDVKM in the germline V gene. The CDR3 DNA is TGTGCCGGGCAAGAGGGGACTGAAGCTTTCTTT. It codes for CAGQEGTEAFF.

This sequence joins TRBV20-1 and TRBJ2-1; the match to TRBD1 covers 7 bases. V shed 7 bases and J 6 bases; nucleotides not matched to a gene: 9. The CDR3 spans 13 residues. Germline lookup yields CDR1 DFQATT and CDR2 SNEGSKA (reference sequence). The CDR3 protein is CSVPGTARNEQFF. DNA of the CDR3: TGCAGTGTCCCAGGGACAGCCCGCAATGAGCAGTTCTTC.

This clonotype was picked up one time. The V and J genes are TRBV20-1 and TRBJ1-1, with a weak D call TRBD1 (6 bases). The CDR3 length is 13 residues. The V and J ends lost 3 bases and 4 bases respectively, with 12 bases between them. Per the germline V gene, CDR1 is DFQATT and CDR2 is SNEGSKA (reference sequence). CDR3 region: CSASGGRSTEAFF. The CDR3 coding sequence is TGCAGTGCTAGTGGGGGGCGCAGCACTGAAGCTTTCTTT.

J is TRBJ2-4 and V is TRBV12-3 or TRBV12-4; possibly TRBD2 for D (6 bases). With 3 bases removed from V and 7 bases from J, the gap between germline ends came to 13 bases. This CDR3 region has 14 residues. DNA of the CDR3: TGTGCCAGCAGTTTCAGGGACTTCGTCAACATTCAGTACTTC. It codes for CASSFRDFVNIQYF.

The chain has TRBV29-1 and TRBJ2-3; TRBD2 matches at 9 bases. In germline, CDR1 is SQVTM, CDR2 ANQGSEA. The CDR3 sequence is 16 residues long. Germline trimming cut 0 bases from V and 4 bases from J; bases unmatched to any gene: 8. The CDR3 reads CSVEDHDAGGPDTQYF. The CDR3 bases are TGCAGCGTTGAAGATCATGACGCGGGAGGGCCAGATACGCAGTATTTT.